Listed below are T cell receptor beta chains from one sample, sequenced in a study of T-cell reconstitution after alpha-beta-depleted transplantation in children. TCRdb re-derived calls from the PCR reads in MiXCR, one entry per CDR3 protein. The data contain roughly 100,000 distinct CDR3 sequences, approximately 9.2% of them singletons. The material sequenced was PBMCs from the stem cell graft donor, taken from the stem cell graft. Every receptor here comes from a human donor who donated a stem cell graft to a child with congenital amegakaryocytic thrombocytopenia. Both conserved end residues are part of each CDR3. Each record gives: D gene, clone size, V gene, J gene, CDR3 protein, CDR3 DNA. A D gene is named only where the DNA matches it firmly. Not all rows give a size; the values are once, few, many and, for expanded clones, a class.

.	.	TRBV20-1	TRBJ2-2	CSGFAPSVGGELFF	TGCAGTGGCTTCGCTCCGAGCGTAGGGGGGGAGCTGTTTTTT
.	.	TRBV5-7	TRBJ2-1	CASSTGQTSYNEQFF	TGTGCCAGCAGCACCGGACAGACCTCCTACAATGAGCAGTTCTTC
.	many	TRBV20-1	TRBJ2-7	CSARDGTKDEQYF	TGCAGTGCTAGAGATGGGACGAAGGACGAGCAGTACTTC
.	.	TRBV9	TRBJ1-5	CASSVDGKNQPQHF	TGTGCCAGCAGCGTAGATGGGAAGAATCAGCCCCAGCATTTT
.	many	TRBV5-1	TRBJ2-1	CASSWEGASNEQFF	TGCGCCAGCAGCTGGGAGGGGGCGAGCAATGAGCAGTTCTTC
.	.	TRBV11-2	TRBJ1-3	CASSLVGRYSGNTIYF	TGTGCCAGCAGCTTAGTGGGGAGATACTCTGGAAACACCATATATTTT
TRBD1	many	TRBV29-1	TRBJ2-1	CSVETVQGVLSYNEQFF	TGCAGCGTTGAAACGGTACAGGGGGTTTTGTCCTACAATGAGCAGTTCTTC
.	many	TRBV7-2	TRBJ2-3	CASSSPPGTQYF	TGTGCCAGCAGTTCCCCTCCGGGTACGCAGTATTTT
.	many	TRBV6-1	TRBJ1-2	CASSEVGTLPPYTF	TGTGCCAGCAGTGAAGTCGGGACCCTACCCCCCTACACCTTC
.	many	TRBV20-1	TRBJ2-5	CSASRGGETQYF	TGCAGTGCTAGTCGAGGGGGAGAGACCCAGTACTTC
.	many	TRBV12-3/TRBV12-4	TRBJ2-5	CASSLGTPSVPGTQYF	TGTGCCAGCAGTTTAGGGACTCCCTCTGTCCCTGGCACCCAGTACTTC
.	many	TRBV29-1	TRBJ2-1	CSVDGARGTYNEQFF	TGCAGCGTTGACGGGGCCAGGGGCACCTACAATGAGCAGTTCTTC
.	many	TRBV30	TRBJ1-2	CAWSRLGPSSNYGYTF	TGTGCCTGGAGTAGATTGGGACCGTCTTCTAACTATGGCTACACCTTC
.	many	TRBV20-1	TRBJ2-1	CSARQADTYNEQFF	TGCAGTGCTAGACAAGCGGATACCTACAATGAGCAGTTCTTC
TRBD1	many	TRBV5-1	TRBJ1-4	CASSLATGHEKLFF	TGCGCCAGCAGCTTGGCGACAGGGCACGAAAAACTGTTTTTT
.	many	TRBV4-2	TRBJ2-3	CASSQDGDPTDTQYF	TGTGCCAGCAGCCAAGATGGGGACCCCACAGATACGCAGTATTTT
TRBD1	.	TRBV3-1	TRBJ1-2	CATCPRQGLKDGYTF	TGTGCCACCTGCCCGCGACAGGGCTTAAAGGATGGCTACACCTTC
TRBD2	many	TRBV7-9	TRBJ2-1	CASSLGLAGGEQFF	TGTGCCAGCAGCTTAGGGCTAGCGGGAGGTGAGCAGTTCTTC
.	many	TRBV4-3	TRBJ1-1	CASSQGGYTEAFF	TGCGCCAGCAGCCAAGGGGGTTACACTGAAGCTTTCTTT
.	many	TRBV5-1	TRBJ1-2	CASSLDFGQNYGYTF	TGCGCCAGCAGCTTGGATTTCGGGCAGAACTATGGCTACACCTTC
TRBD2	many	TRBV6-5	TRBJ2-2	CASTVSGGAIGELFF	TGTGCCAGCACCGTGAGCGGGGGGGCAATCGGGGAGCTGTTTTTT
TRBD1	many	TRBV25-1	TRBJ2-5	CASSSWTGSTETQYF	TGTGCCAGCAGTTCCTGGACAGGCTCAACGGAGACCCAGTACTTC
.	many	TRBV11-2	TRBJ2-1	CASSLVYPNEQFF	TGTGCCAGCAGCTTAGTCTACCCCAATGAGCAGTTCTTC
.	.	TRBV5-1	TRBJ2-5	CASSSAQGFGETQYF	TGCGCCAGCAGCTCAGCCCAGGGATTCGGTGAGACCCAGTACTTC
TRBD1	many	TRBV20-1	TRBJ1-5	CSATDRGLDQPQHF	TGCAGTGCTACGGACAGGGGGCTGGATCAGCCCCAGCATTTT
TRBD1	many	TRBV20-1	TRBJ1-4	CSARPGGLWSHEKLFF	TGCAGTGCTAGACCAGGGGGCCTTTGGTCCCATGAAAAACTGTTTTTT
.	many	TRBV20-1	TRBJ2-7	CSARGGGSFYEQYF	TGCAGTGCTAGAGGAGGCGGCTCCTTCTACGAGCAGTACTTC
TRBD2	many	TRBV3-1	TRBJ2-1	CASSASGRAWHNEQFF	TGTGCCAGCAGCGCGTCGGGGAGGGCCTGGCACAATGAGCAGTTCTTC
.	many	TRBV28	TRBJ1-1	CASSLTPRNTEAFF	TGTGCCAGCAGTTTAACTCCCAGGAACACTGAAGCTTTCTTT
.	many	TRBV15	TRBJ2-1	CATSTGDAGLAYNEQFF	TGTGCCACCAGCACCGGGGATGCGGGACTTGCCTACAATGAGCAGTTCTTC